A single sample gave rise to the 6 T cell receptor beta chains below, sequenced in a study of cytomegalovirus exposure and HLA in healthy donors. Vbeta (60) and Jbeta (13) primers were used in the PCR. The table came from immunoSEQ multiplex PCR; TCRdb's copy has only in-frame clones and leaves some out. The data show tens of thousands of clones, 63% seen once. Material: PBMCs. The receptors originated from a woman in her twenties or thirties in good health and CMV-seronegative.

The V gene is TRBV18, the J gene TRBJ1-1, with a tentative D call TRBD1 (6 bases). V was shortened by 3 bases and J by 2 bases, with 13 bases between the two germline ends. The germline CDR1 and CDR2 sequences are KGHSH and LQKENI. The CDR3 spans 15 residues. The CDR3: CASSPKQQGNTEAFF. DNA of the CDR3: TGTGCCAGCTCACCTAAGCAACAGGGAAACACTGAAGCTTTCTTT. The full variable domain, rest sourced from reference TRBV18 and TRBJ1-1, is NAGVMQNPRHLVRRRGQEARLRCSPMKGHSHVYWYRQLPEEGLKFMVYLQKENIIDESGMPKERFSAEFPKEGPSILRIQQVVRGDSAAYFCASSPKQQGNTEAFFGQGTRLTVV.

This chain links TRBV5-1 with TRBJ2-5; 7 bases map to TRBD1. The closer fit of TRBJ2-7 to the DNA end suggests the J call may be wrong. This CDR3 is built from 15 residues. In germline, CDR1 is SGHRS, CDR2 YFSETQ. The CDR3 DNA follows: TGCGCCAGCAGCCTAGGACAGGCGCTTGCCTACGAGCAGTACTTC. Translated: CASSLGQALAYEQYF.

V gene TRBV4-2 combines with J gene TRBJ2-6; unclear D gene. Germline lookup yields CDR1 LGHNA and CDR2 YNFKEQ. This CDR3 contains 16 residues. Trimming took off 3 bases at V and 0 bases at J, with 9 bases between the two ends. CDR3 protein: CASSHPESSGANVLTF. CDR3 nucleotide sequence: TGTGCCAGCAGCCACCCGGAGTCCTCTGGGGCCAACGTCCTGACTTTC.

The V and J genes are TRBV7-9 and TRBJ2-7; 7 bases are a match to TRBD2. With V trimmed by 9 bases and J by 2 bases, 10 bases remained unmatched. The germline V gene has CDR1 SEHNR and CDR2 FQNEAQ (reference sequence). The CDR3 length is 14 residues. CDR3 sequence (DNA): TGTGCCAGTGGGGGGGACCGGGGGGCCTACGAGCAGTACTTC. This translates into CASGGDRGAYEQYF. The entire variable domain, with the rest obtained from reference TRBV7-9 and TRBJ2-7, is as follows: DTGVSQNPRHKITKRGQNVTFRCDPISEHNRLYWYRQTLGQGPEFLTYFQNEAQLEKSRLLSDRFSAERPKGSFSTLEIQRTEQGDSAMYLCASGGDRGAYEQYFGPGTRLTVT.

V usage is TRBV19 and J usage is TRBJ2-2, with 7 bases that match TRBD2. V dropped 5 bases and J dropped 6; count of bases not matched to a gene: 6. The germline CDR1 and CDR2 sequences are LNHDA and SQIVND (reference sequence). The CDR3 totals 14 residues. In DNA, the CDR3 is TGTGCCAGTAGTGGGGGGGAGGCCCCCGGGGAGCTGTTTTTT. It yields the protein CASSGGEAPGELFF. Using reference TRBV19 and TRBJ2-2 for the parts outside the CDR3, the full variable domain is DGGITQSPKYLFRKEGQNVTLSCEQNLNHDAMYWYRQDPGQGLRLIYYSQIVNDFQKGDIAEGYSVSREKKESFPLTVTSAQKNPTAFYLCASSGGEAPGELFFGEGSRLTVL.

Written as DNA, the CDR3 is TGTGCCAGCAGTGGCGACAGGGGGAACATTCAGTACTTC. Protein product: CASSGDRGNIQYF. The chain has TRBV6-1 and TRBJ2-4, with TRBD1 identical over 9 bases. Germline CDR1 and CDR2: MNHNS and SASEGT. The length of the CDR3 is 13 residues. V shed 4 bases, J shed 7 bases, and the junction held 2 bases outside the gene matches.